This T cell receptor (beta chain) was obtained from a study of blood T cell repertoires in COVID-19 (dated by TCRdb to 2018 to 2021). For the study in its entirety: Collaborator samples came from the United States, Italy and Spain and covered acute and convalescent phases of COVID-19. Samples were obtained from the ongoing ImmuneRACE study (first 160 participants) and from over 1,000 subjects provided by 6 global collaborators. The prospective study material was composed of cDNA or gDNA derived from T cells, B-cell-depleted T cells, or PBMCs. The repertoires were released in a freely available public database intended as a resource for research on the immune response to SARS-CoV-2. Where available, HLA class I and class II types were taken from metadata supplied by the sample provider and were not determined by assay-based typing. The sample metadata nearly always contained a de-identified subject ID, COVID-19 status, age in years and sex. The dataset comprised deeply sampled blood TCRbeta repertoires from subjects exposed to, actively infected with, or recovered from COVID-19.

As for this clone: The antigen it binds to is not known. No base-level quality is on record; no much larger clone is a single base apart.

Beyond this particular receptor, the publication reports: The amount of clinical and demographic metadata varied by source and participant and was provided uncurated.

In the prospective study, participants were roughly 18 to 90 years old, resided in 25 or so geographic areas of the United States, and were enrolled through a virtual design. In the prospective study, cohorts were assigned on the basis of participant-reported clinical history obtained from a screening survey and a study questionnaire. Recovered participants in ImmuneRACE Cohort 3 were defined by two consecutive negative NP/OP PCR tests, clearance by a healthcare professional, or resolution of symptoms. Each participant in the prospective study had whole blood, serum and a nasopharyngeal or oropharyngeal swab collected by mobile phlebotomists. Participants in the prospective study had the option to provide additional blood draws and questionnaires over a 2-month period. Before DNA extraction, blood samples from the prospective study were shipped at room temperature or frozen. The immunoSEQ Assay, a bias-controlled multiplex PCR, was used to amplify TCRbeta CDR3 regions from genomic DNA. Per the source publication's procedure: Nucleated cell counts per sample were estimated from amplification of reference gene primers within the assay. To quantify the absolute abundance of each unique TCRbeta CDR3 rearrangement, sequence reads were collapsed and filtered. For each sample, productive Simpson clonality was calculated as the square root of Simpson's diversity index across productive rearrangements. Sourced from immuneACCESS, this table was stored by TCRdb with only in-frame sequences that have V and J called. A share of the clones is absent; for the studies checked, an unresolved V gene accounts for under half, and the remainder has no known explanation. That table supplies the V and J calls and clone size; D and trimming were determined from the DNA. In all, the sample holds around 250,000 clones, and 75% to 90% of those were seen once. 1.5% to 2% of the sample is held by the ten biggest clonotypes.

V is shortened by 8 bases, J by 3 bases, and the region joining them spans 10 bases. CDR1 and CDR2 are drawn from the germline V gene (reference sequence): PRHDT, FYEKMQ. The CDR3 contains 13 residues, cysteine and phenylalanine counted. This entry keeps only the CDR3 DNA: 39 bases, framed from base 1. The rearranged segments are TRBV13 and TRBJ1-4, with TRBD1 tentatively as D gene (6 bases match). The sequencing sample was made of PBMCs or T cells enriched from blood (not recorded which). This TCR was sampled from a woman aged 50 to 60 who had recovered from COVID-19. The CDR3 protein is CASSRTANEKLFF. The sequence in DNA is TGTGCCAGCTCCCGGACAGCTAATGAAAAACTGTTTTTT.